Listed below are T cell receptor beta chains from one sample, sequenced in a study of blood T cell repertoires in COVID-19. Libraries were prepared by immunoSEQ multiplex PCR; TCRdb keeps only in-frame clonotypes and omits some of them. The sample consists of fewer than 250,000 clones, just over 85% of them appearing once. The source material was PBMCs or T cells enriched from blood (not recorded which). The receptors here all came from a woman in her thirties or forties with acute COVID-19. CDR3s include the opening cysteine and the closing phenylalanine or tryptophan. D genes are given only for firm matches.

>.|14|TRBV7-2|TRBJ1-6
CASTALRDNSPLHF
TGTGCCAGCACCGCGCTCAGGGATAATTCACCCCTCCACTTT
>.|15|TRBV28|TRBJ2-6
CASSPRSSGANVLTF
TGTGCCAGCAGCCCCCGGTCTTCTGGGGCCAACGTCCTGACTTTC
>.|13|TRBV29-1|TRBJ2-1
CSVGGGLYNEQFF
TGCAGCGTTGGTGGAGGGCTGTACAATGAGCAGTTCTTC
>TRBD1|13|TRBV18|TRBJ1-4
CASSTGQNEKLFF
TGTGCCAGCTCGACGGGACAGAATGAAAAACTGTTTTTT
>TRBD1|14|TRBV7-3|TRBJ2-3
CASSLGGQGDTQYF
TGTGCCAGCAGCTTAGGGGGACAGGGGGATACGCAGTATTTT
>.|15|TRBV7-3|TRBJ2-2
CASSQTLAGTGELFF
TGTGCCAGCAGCCAAACTCTAGCAGGCACCGGGGAGCTGTTTTTT
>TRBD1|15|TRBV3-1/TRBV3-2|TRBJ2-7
CASSSRDSRFYEQYF
TGTGCCAGCAGCTCTAGGGACAGCCGGTTCTACGAGCAGTACTTC
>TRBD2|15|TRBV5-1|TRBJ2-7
CASSLGNALGGEQYF
TGCGCCAGCAGCTTGGGGAACGCCCTGGGGGGGGAGCAGTACTTC
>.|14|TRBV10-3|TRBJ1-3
CAILTGLSGNTIYF
TGTGCCATTCTGACAGGCCTCTCTGGAAACACCATATATTTT
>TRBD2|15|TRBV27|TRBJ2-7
CASSLTGLAAYEQYF
TGTGCCAGCAGTTTAACCGGACTAGCGGCCTACGAGCAGTACTTC
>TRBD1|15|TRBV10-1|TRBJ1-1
CASSRDRAMNTEAFF
TGCGCCAGCAGCCGGGACAGGGCGATGAACACTGAAGCTTTCTTT
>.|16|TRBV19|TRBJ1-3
CASQSSIVGRGNTIYF
TGTGCCAGCCAATCATCCATTGTCGGGAGGGGAAACACCATATATTTT
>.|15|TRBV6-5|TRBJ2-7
CASGSPGTITYEQYF
TGTGCCAGCGGCAGTCCCGGGACAATTACCTACGAGCAGTACTTC
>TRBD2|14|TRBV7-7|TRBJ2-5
CASSSIAGDETQYF
TGTGCCAGCAGTTCAATAGCGGGAGACGAGACCCAGTACTTC
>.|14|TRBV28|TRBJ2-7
CASSLGPPTGEQYF
TGTGCCAGCAGTTTGGGCCCACCTACTGGGGAGCAGTACTTC
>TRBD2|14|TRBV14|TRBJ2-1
CASSAGGGANEQFF
TGTGCCAGCAGCGCGGGAGGGGGGGCCAATGAGCAGTTCTTC